The clone carrying this T cell receptor beta chain showed up just a few times. As yet, its antigen is unknown. This sample also contains other DNA sequences that code for the same CDR3. Donors had no recently reported acute infections or vaccinations and were HIV-negative. The data were taken from a study of shared clonotypes between healthy human individuals. Study-wide points: Genetic and exposure-history diversity was limited by the small donor number.

Germline V gene lookup returns CDR1 SGDLS and CDR2 YYNGEE. The CDR3 spans 14 residues. V lost 2 bases, J lost 0 bases, and 9 bases lay in between. Some clones are missing from TCRdb's copy, which holds only in-frame ones; the method was immunoSEQ multiplex PCR. Here the sample spans around 480,000 clones, over 75% being singletons. The sequence was obtained from a woman aged 40 to 50 in good health. Some clones in this sample may be carry-over from other donors' samples. The sequencing sample was made of PBMCs. The chain carries TRBV9 and TRBJ2-7, with TRBD1 as a possible D gene (5 bases). The CDR3 coding sequence is TGTGCCAGCAGCGTTGGCAGGGCCTCCTACGAGCAGTACTTC. As protein: CASSVGRASYEQYF.